This T cell receptor (beta chain) was recovered during a study of PD-L1 blockade in urothelial cancer (dated by TCRdb to about 2017). Study-level background: All patients started therapy in the mid-2010s and received atezolizumab 1,200 mg intravenously every 3 weeks. About nine tenths of the roughly 29 patients were males with bladder-origin urothelial cancer, and about 65% of the roughly 30 reported a prior smoking history. An ECOG performance status of 0 or 1 was recorded for the patients, and 0 to 3 prior chemotherapy regimens had been received by the patients. Blood samples were analyzed at 3 weeks after treatment start (second dose) and at 6 weeks after treatment start. Blood samples gave a median of around 130,000 T cells and 80,000 or so unique TCRs, with a median clonality of roughly 0.081. An exploratory multi-omic analysis was conducted of the somatic, immune and clinical correlates of response to PD-L1 blockade with atezolizumab in urothelial cancer. TCR sequencing covered pretreatment tumor samples and matched, serially collected peripheral blood taken before and after atezolizumab treatment. Durable clinical benefit was defined as progression-free survival longer than 6 months, and TCR features were also tested against progression-free and overall survival. In the same patients, whole exome sequencing and RNA sequencing of pretreatment tumors were performed in addition to TCR sequencing. Durable clinical benefit was achieved by nine patients but not by the remaining 20. Pretreatment blood TCR-seq was available for about 27 patients, at least one posttreatment blood collection was obtained for 24 patients, and tumor TCR-seq was available for 24 patients.

The cohort comprised roughly 30 patients with locally advanced or metastatic urothelial carcinoma treated at Memorial Sloan Kettering on a trial protocol. Peripheral blood mononuclear cells were collected from each patient pretreatment and during treatment, giving between 1 and 8 total time points per patient. The Qiagen DNeasy Blood extraction kit was used to purify genomic DNA from total PBMCs and tumor samples. PBMCs were collected pretreatment and during treatment and were isolated and stored as previously described. Here is what the overall study found, with its caveats: Greater expansion of tumor-associated TCR clones in peripheral blood 3 weeks after the start of treatment was observed in patients with durable benefit (n of about 21, p = 0.022). Because the sample size was small (n ≈ 29) and many of the analyses were exploratory, the results are meant to be hypothesis-generating. A pretreatment peripheral blood TCR clonality below the median was linked to improved progression-free and overall survival.

Synthetic TCR analog templates were spiked into each PCR so that absolute template abundance could be estimated from read counts. The immunoSEQ assay used bias-controlled V and J gene primers to amplify TCRbeta CDR3 regions from genomic DNA. Rearranged TCRbeta segments were sequenced at approximately 20X coverage. On the authors' methods: Clustering was used to correct sequencing errors, and CDR3s were annotated against IMGT so that V, D and J genes could be assigned. Only productive TCRbeta rearrangements were used in downstream analyses, excluding out-of-frame or stop-codon sequences. Clonality was calculated as one minus the Shannon entropy normalized by the log of the number of unique productive sequences. Clones differing between time points or between blood and tumor were identified by Fisher's exact test with Benjamini-Hochberg correction at adjusted p below 0.01. The immuneACCESS repertoire file appears here via TCRdb, limited to in-frame rearrangements. These files lack a portion of the clones; in checked studies, under half of the deficit traces to unresolved V genes, and the cause of the others is not known. From that table come the V and J calls and clone size; the DNA was used to work out D and trimming. The table for this sample lists about 55,000 clones; 60% to 85% of them were counted only once. The top ten clones comprise approximately 4% of the sample.

This clone showed up just a few times. Its antigen has not been determined. No base quality values were provided; no much bigger clone lies one nucleotide off. The sample holds other DNA sequences that translate to the same CDR3. CDR1 and CDR2 are drawn from the germline V gene: SGHRS, YFSETQ. The CDR3, from cysteine to phenylalanine, totals 15 residues. Left in the record is the CDR3 DNA by itself, 45 bases read in frame from the first base. Compared with germline, V lacks 2 bases and J lacks 4 bases; bases without a gene match: 7. The chain uses TRBV5-1 and TRBJ2-7, with 9 central nucleotides matching TRBD1. The sample in question was PBMCs, obtained around atezolizumab (anti-PD-L1) treatment. The receptor's source is a man between 65 and 85 years old with urothelial cancer. The nucleotides are TGCGCCAGCAGCTTAACCGGGACAGGGACTTACGAGCAGTACTTC. It translates to CASSLTGTGTYEQYF. Reference TRBV5-1 and TRBJ2-7 genes cover what lies past the CDR3, so the full variable domain is KAGVTQTPRYLIKTRGQQVTLSCSPISGHRSVSWYQQTPGQGLQFLFEYFSETQRNKGNFPGRFSGRQFSNSRSEMNVSTLELGDSALYLCASSLTGTGTYEQYFGPGTRLTVT.